The rows below give T cell receptor beta chains drawn from one sample of a study of read filtering for tumor transcriptome and immune sequencing. One entry per CDR3 protein results from TCRdb running MiXCR on the reads. The data show some 40,000 distinct CDR3 sequences, 14% seen once. Input material: a population of CD138-negative cells sorted from bone marrow. Source of these receptors: a donor older than 35 with multiple myeloma. CDR3s include the opening cysteine and the closing phenylalanine or tryptophan. The D gene is left open where the match is weak. Only some rows state a clone size, as once, few, many or a class for expanded clones.

d_call j_call clone_size v_call cdr3_length cdr3_nt cdr3_aa
. TRBJ2-5 many TRBV7-2 15 TGTGCCAGCAGCTTAGAGGGTAGCTCGCGCGAGACCCAGTACTTC CASSLEGSSRETQYF
TRBD2 TRBJ2-2 many TRBV29-1 14 TGCAGCGTTGACAGGGCGGGGGGAACCGGGGAGCTGTTTTTT CSVDRAGGTGELFF
. TRBJ1-1 many TRBV20-1 14 TGCAGTGCTAGATCCGTTCCAGTTGGCGCTGAAGCTTTCTTT CSARSVPVGAEAFF
. TRBJ1-1 many TRBV27 14 TGTGCCAGCAGTTTGGCCGGGGGTCGCACTGAAGCTTTCTTT CASSLAGGRTEAFF
TRBD2 TRBJ2-1 many TRBV6-2/TRBV6-3 15 TGTGCCAGCAATGGAGCGGGGGCGATTTACAATGAGCAGTTCTTC CASNGAGAIYNEQFF
. TRBJ2-1 . TRBV27 14 TGTGCCAGCAGAAGGGGAAATGGATACAATGAGCAGTTCTTC CASRRGNGYNEQFF
TRBD2 TRBJ2-3 . TRBV30 14 TGTGCCTGGGGGCTAGCGGGGGGCACAGATACGCAGTATTTT CAWGLAGGTDTQYF
. TRBJ2-7 many TRBV5-1 14 TGCGCCAGCAGCCTAGAAGGGGGTAACGGCGAGCAGTACTTC CASSLEGGNGEQYF
TRBD2 TRBJ2-3 many TRBV9 16 TGTGCCAGCAGCGTACAAGCGGGGGGGCAAGTAGATACGCAGTATTTT CASSVQAGGQVDTQYF
. TRBJ2-2 many TRBV6-6 14 TGTGCCAGCAGTTATCAATATACCATTGGGGAGCTGTTTTTT CASSYQYTIGELFF
. TRBJ2-3 . TRBV7-9 14 TGTGCCAGCAGGGGGCAGACCCCCACAGATACGCAGTATTTT CASRGQTPTDTQYF
. TRBJ1-1 many TRBV30 13 TGTGCCTGGTGCCGATCCGGGGCCACTGAAGCTTTCTTT CAWCRSGATEAFF
. TRBJ2-1 many TRBV5-1 15 TGCGCCAGCAGCTTGGAGGGCAGCCGAATCAATGAGCAGTTCTTC CASSLEGSRINEQFF
. TRBJ2-3 many TRBV5-6 14 TGTGCCAGCAGCTTAAGTTGGAGCACAGATACGCAGTATTTT CASSLSWSTDTQYF
. TRBJ1-6 . TRBV11-3 13 TGTGCCAGCAGCTTAGACCAGCTTTCACCCCTCCACTTT CASSLDQLSPLHF
. TRBJ2-3 many TRBV29-1 13 TGCAGCGTTGAAAGGGGGAACACAGATACGCAGTATTTT CSVERGNTDTQYF
TRBD1 TRBJ2-2 few TRBV12-3/TRBV12-4 14 TGTGCCACCCGAGGGACAGCCTTCACCGGGGAGCTGTTTTTT CATRGTAFTGELFF
. TRBJ2-3 many TRBV7-9 16 TGTGCCAGCAGCTTAGGAAATCTAGGGGGCACAGATACGCAGTATTTT CASSLGNLGGTDTQYF
TRBD1 TRBJ1-1 . TRBV12-3/TRBV12-4 15 TGTGCCAGCAGTTTAGAAAACCGCCAGGGGGCTGAAGCTTTCTTT CASSLENRQGAEAFF
. TRBJ2-7 many TRBV24-1 16 TGTGCCACCACTGAAGGCAGGGGTTCATGTGAGTGCGAGCAGTACTTC CATTEGRGSCECEQYF
. TRBJ1-2 many TRBV2 14 TGTGCCAGCAGTGTAATACAGGGAGGCTATGGCTACACCTTC CASSVIQGGYGYTF
. TRBJ2-2 . TRBV7-6 14 TGTGCCAGCAACCGAGGGGGTCTCGCCGGGGAGCTGTTTTTT CASNRGGLAGELFF
. TRBJ2-1 many TRBV11-2 14 TGTGCCAGCAGCTTGGGGATTAAAGGAGGTGAGCAGTTCTTC CASSLGIKGGEQFF
. TRBJ1-4 many TRBV6-1 17 TGTGCCAGCAGTTGGGAGAAGAGCTGGGGAACTAATGAAAAACTGTTTTTT CASSWEKSWGTNEKLFF
. TRBJ1-4 many TRBV27 17 TGTGCCAGCAGTTTGGCCACCGGCGGCGCGGTCGATGAAAAACTGTTTTTT CASSLATGGAVDEKLFF
TRBD2 TRBJ2-5 few TRBV12-3/TRBV12-4 14 TGTGCCAGCAGTCCAGGGACTACTCAAGAGACCCAGTACTTC CASSPGTTQETQYF
TRBD1 TRBJ2-1 many TRBV20-1 13 TGCAGTGCTAGGACAGGGTTACACAATGAGCAGTTCTTC CSARTGLHNEQFF
. TRBJ2-5 once TRBV10-2 13 TGCGCCAGCAGTAGAGCGGTACAAGAGACCCAGTACTTC CASSRAVQETQYF
TRBD2 TRBJ2-3 . TRBV20-1 14 TGCAGTGCTCTCCTCGCGGGGGGGACAGATACGCAGTATTTT CSALLAGGTDTQYF
TRBD1 TRBJ1-2 many TRBV20-1 15 TGCAGTGCTAGGACAGGGACAGGGAGGTCTGACGGCTACACCTTC CSARTGTGRSDGYTF
. TRBJ2-7 many TRBV7-8 12 TGTGCCAGCAGCTTAGTACAGTACGAGCAGTACTTC CASSLVQYEQYF
TRBD1 TRBJ2-1 many TRBV2 14 TGTGCCACCTACAGGGGGACAAGGAGCGATGAGCAGTTCTTC CATYRGTRSDEQFF
. TRBJ2-3 many TRBV20-1 15 TGCAGTGCGCTTAAACTCCAACACAACACAGATACGCAGTATTTT CSALKLQHNTDTQYF
TRBD1 TRBJ1-2 many TRBV7-2 16 TGTGCCAGCAGCCGAAGTGTCGGGACAGCTAACTATGGCTACACCTTC CASSRSVGTANYGYTF
. TRBJ1-1 many TRBV6-6 12 TGTGCCAGCAGTTACCGTGTGCGGGAAGCTTTCTTT CASSYRVREAFF
TRBD1 TRBJ2-6 many TRBV7-2 16 TGTGCCAGCAGCTCCAGGACAGGGCTCCGGGCCAACGTCCTGACTTTC CASSSRTGLRANVLTF
TRBD1 TRBJ1-2 many TRBV19 14 TGTGCCAGTAGCTACCGGGACAGGTTCTCTGGCTACACCTTC CASSYRDRFSGYTF